The 30 T cell receptor beta chains below come from one sample, sequenced in a study of shared clonotypes between healthy human individuals. Sequencing was performed with immunoSEQ multiplex PCR; in TCRdb, only in-frame clones are kept and a portion is missing. The data hold hundreds of thousands of clones, with about 95% observed a single time. The naive CD8 fraction comprised CD45RO-negative cells positively selected for CCR7 and excluded terminally differentiated effector memory CD45RA+ cells. Material for sequencing was naive CD8+ T cells sorted from blood. Receptors originate from a woman aged 30 to 39 in good health.

This chain links TRBV2 with TRBJ2-2; 13 nucleotides agree with TRBD2. The V segment lost 3 bases and the J segment 6 bases; nucleotides outside the gene matches: 13. This CDR3 contains 19 residues. Germline values: CDR1 SNHLY, CDR2 FYNNEI. The CDR3 loop is CASSDRGLAGTQSPGELFF. DNA for the CDR3: TGTGCCAGCAGTGACCGGGGACTAGCGGGAACCCAGAGTCCCGGGGAGCTGTTTTTT.

V gene TRBV6-5 combines with J gene TRBJ2-5; TRBD2 agrees at 12 bases. Germline lookup yields CDR1 MNHEY and CDR2 SVGAGI. V lost 10 bases and J lost 2; bases outside the gene matches: 8. This CDR3 has 15 amino acids. CDR3 coding DNA: TGTGCCACCAGCTGGACTAGCGGGACACAAGAGACCCAGTACTTC. The encoded protein is CATSWTSGTQETQYF.

This chain connects TRBV2 to TRBJ1-2; D gene uncertain. Trimming removed 0 bases at V and 1 base at J, with 6 bases between. Germline-derived CDR1 and CDR2 are SNHLY and FYNNEI. The CDR3 runs to 14 residues. The CDR3 sequence: CASSEAGDNYGYTF. The CDR3 DNA sequence: TGTGCCAGCAGTGAAGCCGGTGATAACTATGGCTACACCTTC. The variable domain in full, with the rest retrieved from reference TRBV2 and TRBJ1-2, is EPEVTQTPSHQVTQMGQEVILRCVPISNHLYFYWYRQILGQKVEFLVSFYNNEISEKSEIFDDQFSVERPDGSNFTLKIRSTKLEDSAMYFCASSEAGDNYGYTFGSGTRLTVV.

This chain links TRBV5-1 with TRBJ2-7; 11 positions match TRBD2. Germline trimming cut 4 bases from V and 3 bases from J; bases unmatched to any gene: 15. Per germline, CDR1 SGHRS and CDR2 YFSETQ. This CDR3 has 18 residues. As DNA, the CDR3 is TGCGCCAGCAGCCCGGGGGTAGCGGGAGGGCCTTTCGTCTACGAGCAGTACTTC. Amino acids: CASSPGVAGGPFVYEQYF. The full variable domain, in which reference TRBV5-1 and TRBJ2-7 provide the parts outside the CDR3, is KAGVTQTPRYLIKTRGQQVTLSCSPISGHRSVSWYQQTPGQGLQFLFEYFSETQRNKGNFPGRFSGRQFSNSRSEMNVSTLELGDSALYLCASSPGVAGGPFVYEQYFGPGTRLTVT.

The chain links TRBV5-8 to TRBJ1-1, with 8 bases that match TRBD1. V was pared by 4 bases and J by 5 bases, with 13 bases of the junction left unmatched. The CDR3 covers 16 residues. Per germline, CDR1 SGHTS and CDR2 YDEGEE. Here the CDR3 reads CASSEALRTGKTEAFF. Written as DNA, the CDR3 is TGTGCCAGCAGCGAAGCTCTCAGGACAGGGAAGACTGAAGCTTTCTTT.

The rearrangement links TRBV2 to TRBJ2-5, with TRBD1 matching over 7 bases. This CDR3 spans 14 amino acids. Germline V gives CDR1 SNHLY, CDR2 FYNNEI. The V gene end was trimmed by 6 bases and the J gene end by 2 bases; junction bases not matched to a gene: 6. CDR3 loop: CASRWTGSQETQYF. The CDR3 DNA sequence: TGTGCCAGCAGGTGGACAGGCTCACAAGAGACCCAGTACTTC.

V and J are TRBV6-5 and TRBJ1-4; maybe TRBD1 (5 bases). The length of the CDR3 is 14 residues. Between the trimmed V and J ends, which lost 4 bases and 8 bases, there was a span of 14 bases. Germline loops: CDR1 MNHEY, CDR2 SVGAGI. The CDR3 loop is CASSSQAGGEKLFF. The CDR3 nucleotides are TGTGCCAGCAGTTCTCAAGCGGGGGGGGAAAAACTGTTTTTT.

The rearrangement joins TRBV5-1 to TRBJ1-3; no clear D gene. Trimming took off 6 bases at V and 4 bases at J, with 17 bases between the two ends. Germline V gives CDR1 SGHRS, CDR2 YFSETQ. This CDR3 contains 15 residues. CDR3 sequence: CASKKDDWWGNTIYF. CDR3 bases: TGCGCCAGCAAAAAGGACGACTGGTGGGGAAACACCATATATTTT. The variable domain in full, completed from reference TRBV5-1 and TRBJ1-3, reads KAGVTQTPRYLIKTRGQQVTLSCSPISGHRSVSWYQQTPGQGLQFLFEYFSETQRNKGNFPGRFSGRQFSNSRSEMNVSTLELGDSALYLCASKKDDWWGNTIYFGEGSWLTVV.

V and J are TRBV10-2 and TRBJ1-1; possibly TRBD1 for D (6 bases). This CDR3 region has 16 residues. V lost 10 bases and J 3 bases, leaving 24 bases between the germline ends. The germline V gene encodes CDR1 WSHSY and CDR2 SAAADI. DNA for the CDR3: TGCGCCACAACTACTTACTGGGACATCGGGGACACTGAAGCTTTCTTT. As protein: CATTTYWDIGDTEAFF.

The J gene is TRBJ1-5, the V gene TRBV6-1, with 8 bases matching TRBD1. Germline V gene sequence: CDR1 MNHNS, CDR2 SASEGT. V was pared by 7 bases and J by 2 bases, with 7 bases of the junction left unmatched. This CDR3 spans 15 amino acids. CDR3 DNA sequence: TGTGCCAGCAACGTAGTGACAGGGGGCAATCAGCCCCAGCATTTT. This encodes CASNVVTGGNQPQHF.

This chain connects TRBV2 to TRBJ1-6; weak D call: TRBD1 (6 bases). This CDR3 comprises 14 residues. The V end lost 4 bases, the J end lost 9 bases, and 13 bases lay between the germline ends. Germline-derived CDR1 and CDR2 are SNHLY and FYNNEI. The DNA of the CDR3 is TGTGCCAGCAGTGCGGGGCAGGGGTTTTCACCCCTCCACTTT. Translation gives CASSAGQGFSPLHF.

This chain connects TRBV27 to TRBJ2-7; 12 bases agree with TRBD2. The CDR3 is 16 residues long. Germline-derived CDR1 and CDR2 are MNHEY and SMNVEV (reference sequence). Trimming removed 3 bases from V and 1 base from J; junction bases left unmatched: 4. The CDR3, as DNA: TGTGCCAGCAGTTTTCTAGCGGGGGGGTTATCCTACGAGCAGTACTTC. Translated: CASSFLAGGLSYEQYF.

The chain carries TRBV28 and TRBJ2-1, with a possible D match to TRBD2 (6 bases). The V and J ends lost 7 bases and 5 bases respectively, with 15 bases between them. Per germline, CDR1 MDHEN and CDR2 SYDVKM. CDR3 length: 14 amino acids. CDR3 loop: CASKDAGRNNEQFF. The CDR3 DNA reads TGTGCCAGCAAAGACGCCGGGAGAAACAATGAGCAGTTCTTC.

The chain has TRBV7-9 and TRBJ2-5, with D hard to call. The tail of the sequence fits TRBJ2-7 better, so the J call may be wrong. CDR3 length: 12 amino acids. Per the germline V gene, CDR1 is SEHNR and CDR2 is FQNEAQ (reference sequence). The CDR3 DNA sequence: TGTGCCAGCAGCTTACCCGCCTACGAGCAGTACTTC. Protein: CASSLPAYEQYF.

The chain uses TRBV4-1 and TRBJ2-2; TRBD2 aligns across 13 bases. CDR1 MGHRA and CDR2 YSYEKL come from the germline V gene. This CDR3 is built from 18 residues. Trimming removed 3 bases from V and 3 bases from J; junction bases left unmatched: 7. This CDR3 is CASSQRLLAGGDTGELFF. In DNA form, the CDR3 reads TGCGCCAGCAGCCAGAGGTTACTAGCGGGAGGGGACACCGGGGAGCTGTTTTTT.

V and J are TRBV10-3 and TRBJ2-1; 7 bases line up with TRBD2. There are 14 residues in the CDR3. The germline CDR1 and CDR2 sequences are ENHRY and SYGVKD. The V gene end was trimmed by 10 bases and the J gene end by 7 bases; junction bases not matched to a gene: 13. Here the CDR3 reads CATQTGTIDNEQFF. CDR3 nucleotides: TGTGCCACCCAAACCGGGACTATAGATAATGAGCAGTTCTTC.

This clone was seen only once. This sequence joins TRBV12-5 and TRBJ1-2, with TRBD1 matching 9 bases. Germline CDR1 is LGHNT and CDR2 is FRNRAP. The CDR3 loop spans 14 amino acids. V was clipped by 3 bases and J by 8 bases; unmatched bases: 7. The CDR3 protein is CASGFGGQGKGYTF. CDR3 in DNA: TGTGCTAGTGGTTTCGGTGGACAGGGGAAGGGCTACACCTTC.

The genes are TRBV5-4 and TRBJ2-2; D gene ambiguous. Trimming pared 4 bases from V and 7 bases from J, leaving 20 bases between. There are 16 residues in the CDR3. CDR1 is SGHNT and CDR2 is YYREEE in the germline V gene (reference sequence). CDR3 amino acids: CASSGPASQNGGELFF. The CDR3, as DNA: TGTGCCAGCAGCGGCCCGGCGTCCCAGAACGGCGGGGAGCTGTTTTTT.

V and J are TRBV28 and TRBJ2-2; TRBD2 matches 9 bases. Germline CDR1 and CDR2: MDHEN and SYDVKM. This CDR3 is built from 19 residues. Losses at the gene ends were 6 bases for V and 9 bases for J; bases not matched to a gene: 23. The CDR3 coding sequence is TGTGCCAGCAGCACTCTCCGCGGCGGGAGGGCCTTTCGCATCAGGGAGCTGTTTTTT. The encoded protein is CASSTLRGGRAFRIRELFF.

In this sample, this clone turned up once. The gene calls are TRBV28 and TRBJ1-1; D is ambiguous. V was cut by 3 bases and J by 6 bases, with 11 bases left in between. The germline gives CDR1 MDHEN, CDR2 SYDVKM. The CDR3 extends over 13 amino acids. The DNA of the CDR3 is TGTGCCAGCAGTTTGTTGGGGAAGCCTGAAGCTTTCTTT. It translates to CASSLLGKPEAFF.

The rearrangement links TRBV5-8 to TRBJ1-1; no clear D. With 0 bases removed from V and 5 bases from J, the gap between germline ends came to 8 bases. This CDR3 spans 13 amino acids. Germline CDR1 is SGHTS and CDR2 is YDEGEE. The CDR3 DNA sequence: TGTGCCAGCAGCTTGGGGTCAGGAACTGAAGCTTTCTTT. As protein: CASSLGSGTEAFF. Based on the CDR3 plus reference TRBV5-8 and TRBJ1-1, the full variable domain is EAGVTQSPTHLIKTRGQQATLRCSPISGHTSVYWYQQALGLGLQFLLWYDEGEERNRGNFPPRFSGRQFPNYSSELNVNALELEDSALYLCASSLGSGTEAFFGQGTRLTVV.

This chain uses TRBV19 with TRBJ2-1, with 10 bases fitting TRBD2. The CDR3 runs to 15 residues. The junction had 14 bases not matched to a gene; V was cut back by 5 bases and J by 13 bases. The germline gives CDR1 LNHDA, CDR2 SQIVND (reference sequence). The CDR3 region has the DNA TGTGCCAGTAGTTTCCCGACTAGCGGGCCCTCTGAACAGTTCTTC. Protein: CASSFPTSGPSEQFF.

The J gene is TRBJ2-7, the V gene TRBV2; D is possibly TRBD1 (5 bases). Germline values: CDR1 SNHLY, CDR2 FYNNEI. The CDR3 spans 14 residues. The V end lost 2 bases, the J end lost 7 bases, and 15 bases lay between the germline ends. The CDR3 DNA reads as TGTGCCAGCAGTGAACTTCGGACATCAGGGGAGCAGTACTTC. Translating gives CASSELRTSGEQYF.

CDR3 coding DNA: TGTGCCAGCAGCTCGGGCCGCACAGATACGCAGTATTTT. Its translation is CASSSGRTDTQYF. J is TRBJ2-3 and V is TRBV5-5, with D hard to call. The CDR3 has 13 residues. The germline V gene has CDR1 SGHKS and CDR2 YYEKEE (reference sequence). V was cut by 3 bases and J by 1 base, with 6 bases left in between. The full variable domain, completed using reference TRBV5-5 and TRBJ2-3, is DAGVTQSPTHLIKTRGQQVTLRCSPISGHKSVSWYQQVLGQGPQFIFQYYEKEERGRGNFPDRFSARQFPNYSSELNVNALLLGDSALYLCASSSGRTDTQYFGPGTRLTVL.

The gene calls are TRBV28 and TRBJ2-7; possibly TRBD1 for D (5 bases). The CDR3 is 16 amino acids. CDR1 is MDHEN, CDR2 SYDVKM, per germline. The germline V and J ends were trimmed by 5 bases and 7 bases, with 24 bases remaining between them. The CDR3 reads CASSPGLLLFREEQYF. The DNA of the CDR3 is TGTGCCAGCAGTCCAGGGCTACTTCTGTTTAGGGAAGAGCAGTACTTC.

The genes are TRBV10-1 and TRBJ2-5; TRBD2 aligns across 10 bases. CDR3 size: 13 residues. Germline lookup yields CDR1 WNHNN and CDR2 SYGVQD (reference sequence). The junction had 3 bases not matched to a gene; V was cut back by 3 bases and J by 8 bases. In nucleotides, the CDR3 is TGCGCCAGCAGTGATCCTAGCGGGAGTACCCAGTACTTC. It yields the protein CASSDPSGSTQYF.

The rearrangement joins TRBV6-1 to TRBJ2-7; 9 nucleotides line up with TRBD1. The V gene end was trimmed by 4 bases and the J gene end by 3 bases; junction bases not matched to a gene: 4. From germline, CDR1 is MNHNS and CDR2 SASEGT. The CDR3 consists of 14 residues. CDR3 nucleotides: TGTGCCAGCAGTGCAGGGACAGGGTTCTACGAGCAGTACTTC. Amino acid sequence: CASSAGTGFYEQYF.

In its sample, this clone was seen once. This chain uses TRBV9 with TRBJ1-4; D is possibly TRBD1 (6 bases). Between the trimmed V and J ends, which lost 4 bases and 0 bases, there was a span of 10 bases. Germline V gene data show CDR1 as SGDLS and CDR2 as YYNGEE. The CDR3 is 15 residues long. CDR3 bases: TGTGCCAGCAGCTCAACAGGGTCAACTAATGAAAAACTGTTTTTT. Encoded protein: CASSSTGSTNEKLFF. The entire variable domain, with the rest obtained from reference TRBV9 and TRBJ1-4, is as follows: DSGVTQTPKHLITATGQRVTLRCSPRSGDLSVYWYQQSLDQGLQFLIQYYNGEERAKGNILERFSAQQFPDLHSELNLSSLELGDSALYFCASSSTGSTNEKLFFGSGTQLSVL.

The V and J genes are TRBV5-1 and TRBJ1-5, with 8 bases that match TRBD1. Germline CDR1 is SGHRS and CDR2 is YFSETQ. This CDR3 contains 16 residues. J lost 0 bases, V lost 8 bases, and 10 bases had no gene match. In DNA, the CDR3 is TGCGCCAGAAAGGACAGGGATCTTCTTAGCAATCAGCCCCAGCATTTT. As protein: CARKDRDLLSNQPQHF.

Note on this clone: This specimen includes other DNA sequences encoding the same CDR3. V and J are TRBV13 and TRBJ2-5, with D tentatively TRBD2 (5 bases). This CDR3 comprises 13 residues. Trimming shortened V by 3 bases and J by 5 bases, and 10 bases separated the two germline ends. Germline values: CDR1 PRHDT, CDR2 FYEKMQ (reference sequence). This CDR3 reads CASSLAGGETQYF. The CDR3 nucleotides read TGTGCCAGCAGCTTGGCGGGTGGGGAGACCCAGTACTTC.